This is a list of T cell receptor beta chains from one sample in a study of shared clonotypes between healthy human individuals. TCRdb's table, derived via immunoSEQ multiplex PCR, lists solely in-frame clones and lacks some. The sample lists over a million clones; 70% to 80% were seen once. Sequenced input: memory CD4+ T cells from PBMCs. These receptors all stem from a man younger than 30 in good health. Some clones in this sample may be carry-over from other donors' samples. The CDR3 runs from the conserved cysteine through the conserved F or W. D genes are given only for firm matches. Only some rows state a clone size, as once, few, many or a class for expanded clones.

d_call j_call v_call clone_size cdr3_aa cdr3_nt
NA TRBJ2-7 TRBV5-8 NA CASSLAPGSYEQYF TGTGCCAGCAGCTTGGCCCCAGGGTCTTACGAGCAGTACTTC
TRBD2 TRBJ2-7 TRBV28 NA CASSFSGRASVYEQYF TGTGCCAGCAGTTTTAGCGGGAGGGCCAGCGTCTACGAGCAGTACTTC
NA TRBJ1-4 TRBV7-2 NA CASSPGGGSFEKLFF TGTGCCAGCAGCCCCGGTGGGGGTTCATTTGAAAAACTGTTTTTT
TRBD1 TRBJ2-4 TRBV4-1 few CASSQRQGDIQYF TGCGCCAGCAGCCAGAGACAGGGGGACATTCAGTACTTC
TRBD1 TRBJ2-7 TRBV7-9 NA CASSPTGSYEQYF TGTGCCAGCAGCCCGACAGGGTCCTACGAGCAGTACTTC
NA TRBJ2-7 TRBV9 NA CASSVRDGYEQYF TGTGCCAGCAGCGTTCGGGACGGCTACGAGCAGTACTTC
NA TRBJ1-2 TRBV30 few CAWSSADRTAFYGYTF TGTGCCTGGAGTAGCGCGGACCGGACGGCGTTCTATGGCTACACCTTC
TRBD1 TRBJ1-5 TRBV2 NA CASTDRAVRVSNQPQHF TGTGCCAGCACAGACAGGGCAGTTCGGGTTAGCAATCAGCCCCAGCATTTT
TRBD1 TRBJ2-7 TRBV5-5 NA CASSLSGDRGREQYF TGTGCCAGCAGCTTGTCTGGGGACAGGGGACGTGAGCAGTACTTC
NA TRBJ2-7 TRBV5-6 NA CASSLAWTVSYEQYF TGTGCCAGCAGCTTGGCCTGGACAGTTTCCTACGAGCAGTACTTC
TRBD2 TRBJ2-7 TRBV28 few CASIPTSGGSYEQYF TGTGCCAGCATCCCCACTAGCGGGGGCTCCTACGAGCAGTACTTC
NA TRBJ2-3 TRBV28 NA CASSSGLDTQYF TGTGCCAGCAGTTCGGGACTAGATACGCAGTATTTT
TRBD1 TRBJ2-5 TRBV7-8 NA CASSLTGVQETQYF TGTGCCAGCAGCCTCACAGGGGTACAAGAGACCCAGTACTTC
NA TRBJ2-3 TRBV18 once CASSPPFQGPSTDTQYF TGTGCCAGCTCACCACCGTTTCAGGGCCCTAGCACAGATACGCAGTATTTT
TRBD1 TRBJ1-4 TRBV30 NA CACTGGGEKLFF TGTGCCTGTACAGGGGGCGGTGAAAAACTGTTTTTT
TRBD1 TRBJ1-2 TRBV7-9 NA CASSLAGQGPGGYTF TGTGCCAGCAGCTTAGCGGGACAGGGGCCAGGAGGCTACACCTTC
NA TRBJ1-3 TRBV14 NA CASSLLPSGNTIYF TGTGCCAGCAGCCTACTGCCCTCTGGAAACACCATATATTTT
NA TRBJ1-3 TRBV28 NA CASRGPSGNTIYF TGTGCCAGCAGGGGGCCCTCTGGAAACACCATATATTTT
NA TRBJ1-1 TRBV6-6 NA CASRTTQGRTEAFF TGTGCCAGCAGAACGACTCAGGGGAGGACTGAAGCTTTCTTT
TRBD2 TRBJ2-1 TRBV27 NA CASSLGLAGAYEQFF TGTGCCAGCAGTTTGGGACTAGCGGGAGCCTATGAGCAGTTCTTC
TRBD2 TRBJ2-1 TRBV28 NA CASSSGLAGGVNNEQFF TGTGCCAGCAGTTCGGGACTAGCGGGAGGGGTCAACAATGAGCAGTTCTTC
TRBD2 TRBJ2-3 TRBV7-9 NA CASSPPAGGMGTQYF TGTGCCAGCAGCCCCCCGGCGGGAGGGATGGGTACGCAGTATTTT
NA TRBJ1-2 TRBV4-1 NA CASSQQGYGYTF TGCGCCAGCAGCCAACAGGGCTATGGCTACACCTTC
NA TRBJ2-5 TRBV9 NA CASSDSQGGIETQYF TGTGCCAGCAGCGACTCGCAGGGCGGAATAGAGACCCAGTACTTC
TRBD2 TRBJ2-2 TRBV7-9 few CASSLTSGSRELFF TGTGCCAGCAGCTTAACTAGCGGGAGCCGGGAGCTGTTTTTT
NA TRBJ1-4 TRBV29-1 once CSGGNEKLFF TGCAGCGGCGGAAATGAAAAACTGTTTTTT
NA TRBJ1-5 TRBV10-3 NA CAISESGGDNQPQHF TGTGCCATCAGTGAGTCGGGTGGAGATAATCAGCCCCAGCATTTT
NA TRBJ1-1 TRBV5-5 NA CASSSQTGLTEAFF TGTGCCAGCAGCTCCCAAACAGGGTTAACTGAAGCTTTCTTT